This T cell receptor beta chain comes out of a study of blood T cell repertoires in COVID-19. On the study more broadly: Donors in the United States, Italy and Spain gave samples during acute or convalescent COVID-19. The analysed material was cDNA or gDNA that came from T cells, B-cell-depleted T cells, or PBMCs.

Authors' analysis steps: How many nucleated cells were present was estimated from reference gene primer amplification. The protocol was immunoSEQ multiplex PCR, while the TCRdb copy is restricted to in-frame clones and leaves out a portion. The V and J calls and clone size were taken over from that table, and D and trimming were inferred from the DNA. Among some 89,000 clones, over 85% were seen once, and the ten largest hold 2% to 3%. Trimming pared 3 bases from V and 3 bases from J, leaving 13 bases between. Germline-derived CDR1 and CDR2 are SGHAT and FQNNGV. This CDR3 comprises 15 residues. The rearrangement joins TRBV11-2 to TRBJ2-3; weak D call: TRBD2 (5 bases). The TCR sequence derives from a man aged 50-59 years with acute or convalescent COVID-19. The sequenced sample consisted of peripheral blood. The DNA for the CDR3 is TGTGCCAGCAGCTTGTGGAGCGGACCAACAGATACGCAGTATTTT. Residues: CASSLWSGPTDTQYF.